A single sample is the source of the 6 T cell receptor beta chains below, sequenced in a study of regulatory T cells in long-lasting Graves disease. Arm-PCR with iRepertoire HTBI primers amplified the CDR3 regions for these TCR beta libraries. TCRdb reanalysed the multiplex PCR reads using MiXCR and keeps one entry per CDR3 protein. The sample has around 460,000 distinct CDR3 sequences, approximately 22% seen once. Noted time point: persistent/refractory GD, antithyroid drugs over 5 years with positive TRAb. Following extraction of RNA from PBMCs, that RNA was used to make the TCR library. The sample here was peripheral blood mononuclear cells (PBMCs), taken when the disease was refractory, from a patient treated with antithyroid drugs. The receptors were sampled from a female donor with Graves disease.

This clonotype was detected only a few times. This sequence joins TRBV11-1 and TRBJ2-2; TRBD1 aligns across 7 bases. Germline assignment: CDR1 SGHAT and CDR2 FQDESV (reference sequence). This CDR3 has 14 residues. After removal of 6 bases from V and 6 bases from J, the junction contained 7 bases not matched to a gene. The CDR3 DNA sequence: TGTGCCAGCAGGCCCGACAGGGCAGCCGGGGAGCTGTTTTTT. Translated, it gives CASRPDRAAGELFF.

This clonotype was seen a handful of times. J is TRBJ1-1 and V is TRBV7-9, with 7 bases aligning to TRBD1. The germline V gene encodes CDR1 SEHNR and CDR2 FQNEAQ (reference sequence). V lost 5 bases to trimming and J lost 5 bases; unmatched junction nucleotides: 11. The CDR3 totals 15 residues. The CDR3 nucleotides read TGTGCCAGCAGCATACGACAGGGAGGGGGGACTGAAGCTTTCTTT. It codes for CASSIRQGGGTEAFF.

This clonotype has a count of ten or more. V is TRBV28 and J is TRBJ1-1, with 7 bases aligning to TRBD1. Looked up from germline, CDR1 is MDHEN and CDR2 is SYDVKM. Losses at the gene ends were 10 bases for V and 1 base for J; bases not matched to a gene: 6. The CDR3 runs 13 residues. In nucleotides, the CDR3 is TGTGCCATCCTAGACAGGGCGAACACTGAAGCTTTCTTT. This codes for CAILDRANTEAFF.

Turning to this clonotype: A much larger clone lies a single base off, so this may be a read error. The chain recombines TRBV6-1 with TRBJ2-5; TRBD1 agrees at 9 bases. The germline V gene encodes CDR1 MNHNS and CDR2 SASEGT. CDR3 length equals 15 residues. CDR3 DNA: TGTGCCAGCAGCCCTACAGGGGGCCTTCAAGAGACCCAGCACTTC. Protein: CASSPTGGLQETQHF.

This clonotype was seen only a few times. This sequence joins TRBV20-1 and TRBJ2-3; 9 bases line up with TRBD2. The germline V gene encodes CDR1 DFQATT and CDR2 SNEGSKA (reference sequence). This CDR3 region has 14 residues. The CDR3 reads CSVYGAGGSDTQYF. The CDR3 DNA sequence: TGCAGCGTATACGGAGCGGGAGGTTCAGATACGCAGTATTTT.

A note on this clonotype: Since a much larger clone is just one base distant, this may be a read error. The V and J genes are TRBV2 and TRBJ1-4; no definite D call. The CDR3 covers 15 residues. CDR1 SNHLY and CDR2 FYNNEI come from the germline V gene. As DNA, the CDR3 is TGTGTCAGCAGTGGACGGACCGTTCCTAATGAAAAACTGTTTTTT. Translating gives CVSSGRTVPNEKLFF.